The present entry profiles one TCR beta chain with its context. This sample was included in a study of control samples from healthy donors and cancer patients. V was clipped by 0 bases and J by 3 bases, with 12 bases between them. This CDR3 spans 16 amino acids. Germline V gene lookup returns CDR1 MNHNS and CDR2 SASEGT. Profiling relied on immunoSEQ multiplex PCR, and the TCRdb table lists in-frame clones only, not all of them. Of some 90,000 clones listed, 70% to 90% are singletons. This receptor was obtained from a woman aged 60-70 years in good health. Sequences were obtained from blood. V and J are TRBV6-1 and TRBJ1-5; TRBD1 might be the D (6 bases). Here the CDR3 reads CASSEAVRGLNQPQHF. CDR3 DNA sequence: TGTGCCAGCAGTGAAGCCGTCAGGGGCCTCAATCAGCCCCAGCATTTT.